Listed below are T cell receptor beta chains from one sample, sequenced in a study of blood T cells in healthy people across ages. TCRdb reanalysed the 5' RACE reads using MiXCR and keeps one entry per CDR3 protein. The sample carries approximately 400,000 distinct CDR3 sequences, about 49% recorded once. Sequenced input: blood. These receptors originate from a man in his sixties in good health. Both conserved end residues are part of each CDR3. The order of the fields is V gene, J gene, CDR3 protein.

TRBV6-6	.	CASGHLGGQGEYEQYF
TRBV4-2	TRBJ2-2	CASSQVSGELFF
TRBV18	TRBJ2-1	CATHLSGVNEQFF
TRBV7-9	TRBJ1-1	CASSLVLGHTEAFF
TRBV28	TRBJ1-5	CASSRNNQPQHF
TRBV2	TRBJ2-7	CASSEADRGFDEQYF
TRBV6-6	TRBJ1-1	CASSLSSLGGREAFF
TRBV5-1	TRBJ2-7	CASSLSGLAGGQRPFEQYF
TRBV7-2	TRBJ2-1	CASSFRLAGPSYNEQFF
TRBV11-2	.	CASTRRAGYNEQYF
TRBV6-5	TRBJ1-1	CASSSPGAYTEAFF
TRBV10-3	TRBJ2-1	CAISAEAGGQNEQFF
TRBV6-2/TRBV6-3	TRBJ2-4	CASSGRTGRNIQYF
TRBV12-3/TRBV12-4	TRBJ2-6	CASTYTLRVANVLTF
TRBV7-2	TRBJ2-7	CASSLASGRASYEQYF
TRBV6-6	.	CASSYGTGAGAYEQYF
TRBV6-5	TRBJ1-6	CASSLGPNNSPLHF
TRBV12-3/TRBV12-4	TRBJ2-5	CASSLELVLETQYF
TRBV7-2	TRBJ2-2	CASSLYGGLVRELFF
TRBV10-3	TRBJ2-5	CAISAHGLTSGGARETQYF
TRBV10-1	TRBJ2-2	CASGTAHTGELFF
TRBV7-2	TRBJ2-3	CASSLTPAGTDTQYF
TRBV7-8	TRBJ2-7	CASSYQRLAAWDEQYF
TRBV18	TRBJ2-5	CASSPVARETQYF
TRBV15	TRBJ1-2	CATSRDGYGYTF
TRBV20-1	TRBJ2-7	CSARDLAGGIDEQYF